The 15 T cell receptor beta chains in this list originate from one sample, sequenced in a study of beta chain features in type 1 diabetes. General study findings and limits: Shortening of TCRB CDR3s, moderate but significant, appeared in all four CD4+ subsets of Type 1 diabetes patients.

For these TCRs, the target antigens are not known. Sequencing targeted expressed TCRB transcripts, as all isolated RNA had been reverse transcribed. Assay used: immunoSEQ multiplex PCR; TCRdb lists only in-frame clones, some missing. The sample includes 100,000 to 150,000 clones, around 9% of them seen just once. The sample taken for sequencing was central memory CD4+ T cells from blood. The receptor set was obtained from a man aged 25 to 45 with type 1 diabetes.

This clone turned up a few times. The chain carries TRBV5-4 and TRBJ1-1; tentatively, D is TRBD1 (5 bases). Germline V gives CDR1 SGHNT, CDR2 YYREEE (reference sequence). This CDR3 is 12 amino acids long. Trimming removed 7 bases at V and 6 bases at J, with 13 bases between. The CDR3 loop reads CASSRSGSEAFF. CDR3 in DNA: TGTGCCAGCTCACGTTCAGGGTCTGAAGCTTTCTTT.

This clone was seen more than once but under ten times. V gene TRBV5-1 combines with J gene TRBJ2-3, with 8 bases that match TRBD1. This CDR3 has 14 amino acids. V gave up 6 bases and J gave up 1 base; unmatched junction bases: 4. CDR1 and CDR2 (germline): SGHRS, YFSETQ. In nucleotides, the CDR3 is TGCGCCAGCATCCCGGGACAGGGCACAGATACGCAGTATTTT. Protein: CASIPGQGTDTQYF.

The chain couples TRBV19 to TRBJ2-3, with TRBD2 matching over 9 bases. V lost 3 bases to trimming and J lost 7 bases; unmatched junction nucleotides: 2. The CDR3 is 13 amino acids. CDR1 LNHDA and CDR2 SQIVND come from the germline V gene (reference sequence). The CDR3 DNA reads as TGTGCCAGTAGTATTAGCGGGAGTAATACGCAGTATTTT. Translated: CASSISGSNTQYF.

This clone was seen a few times. The chain couples TRBV6-5 to TRBJ2-1, with a weak D call TRBD1 (5 bases). V was shortened by 6 bases and J by 5 bases, with 5 bases between the two germline ends. The CDR3 consists of 11 residues. Germline CDR1 reads MNHEY; CDR2 reads SVGAGI. The CDR3 DNA reads as TGTGCCAGCAGGGACAACAATGAGCAGTTCTTC. This sequence encodes CASRDNNEQFF.

The table lists this clone with a few counts. This rearrangement joins TRBV30 to TRBJ2-5; weak D call: TRBD2 (5 bases). The germline V and J ends were trimmed by 2 bases and 5 bases, with 12 bases remaining between them. The germline gives CDR1 GTSNPN, CDR2 SVGIG (reference sequence). This CDR3 region has 13 residues. The CDR3 protein is CAWSRTGGETQYF. The CDR3 DNA sequence: TGTGCCTGGAGTCGAACGGGCGGGGAGACCCAGTACTTC.

This clone was picked up a small number of times. The chain uses TRBV30 and TRBJ2-1; 7 nucleotides line up with TRBD1. Germline lookup yields CDR1 GTSNPN and CDR2 SVGIG (reference sequence). CDR3 length equals 12 residues. The J segment lost 8 bases and the V segment lost 7 bases, leaving 8 bases of the junction unmatched. This CDR3 reads CASQGSFDEQFF. The CDR3, as DNA: TGTGCCTCACAGGGGTCATTCGATGAGCAGTTCTTC.

This clone came up a few times. This chain joins TRBV7-2 and TRBJ2-3, with 11 positions matching TRBD2. CDR1 is SGHTA, CDR2 FQGNSA, per germline. CDR3 length: 16 residues. The trim removed 4 bases at V and 0 bases at J, leaving 3 bases unmatched. The CDR3 DNA follows: TGTGCCAGCAGCTCGAGACTAGCGGGGAGCACAGATACGCAGTATTTT. Protein: CASSSRLAGSTDTQYF.

This clone has only a few counts. The chain carries TRBV5-1 and TRBJ2-7, with D perhaps TRBD1 (6 bases). This CDR3 spans 15 amino acids. V was clipped by 3 bases and J by 4 bases, with 17 bases between them. Germline CDR1 SGHRS, CDR2 YFSETQ. In nucleotides, the CDR3 is TGCGCCAGCAGCTCTGGACAGCAGCGTGGTTACGAGCAGTACTTC. Translating it yields CASSSGQQRGYEQYF. Complete variable domain (other parts from reference TRBV5-1 and TRBJ2-7): KAGVTQTPRYLIKTRGQQVTLSCSPISGHRSVSWYQQTPGQGLQFLFEYFSETQRNKGNFPGRFSGRQFSNSRSEMNVSTLELGDSALYLCASSSGQQRGYEQYFGPGTRLTVT.

The V gene is TRBV2, the J gene TRBJ2-4; 12 bases align to TRBD2. V shed 1 base and J 0 bases; nucleotides not matched to a gene: 1. This CDR3 contains 17 residues. Germline loops: CDR1 SNHLY, CDR2 FYNNEI. In DNA form, the CDR3 reads TGTGCCAGCAGTGAAGGACTAGCGGGGGTAGCCAAAAACATTCAGTACTTC. It encodes CASSEGLAGVAKNIQYF.

V is TRBV11-1 and J is TRBJ2-3; a possible D gene is TRBD2 (5 bases). With 5 bases removed from V and 7 bases from J, the gap between germline ends came to 16 bases. Germline V gene sequence: CDR1 SGHAT, CDR2 FQDESV (reference sequence). This CDR3 spans 14 amino acids. CDR3 nucleotides: TGTGCCAGCAGCCCGAGGACTCCCCCCCATACGCAGTATTTT. It is translated as CASSPRTPPHTQYF.

This clone was picked up a small number of times. This chain connects TRBV7-8 to TRBJ2-5, with a possible D match to TRBD2 (6 bases). V was cut by 2 bases and J by 5 bases, with 15 bases left in between. The CDR3 runs to 15 residues. Germline CDR1 SGHVS, CDR2 FQNEAQ. CDR3 loop: CASSLNPGTEETQYF. In DNA form, the CDR3 reads TGTGCCAGCAGCTTAAATCCGGGGACTGAGGAGACCCAGTACTTC.

This rearrangement joins TRBV9 to TRBJ1-2, with 7 bases that match TRBD1. The ends lost 6 bases at V and 5 bases at J; junction bases unmatched: 13. From germline, CDR1 is SGDLS and CDR2 YYNGEE. CDR3 length equals 15 residues. The CDR3 region is CASTQGDSTVYGYTF. The CDR3 nucleotides read TGTGCCAGCACCCAGGGGGACAGTACTGTTTATGGCTACACCTTC.

This clone appeared a few times. The rearrangement links TRBV7-8 to TRBJ1-1; maybe TRBD1 (5 bases). Trimming left V 5 bases short and J 3 bases short, with 16 bases between. The CDR3 has 15 amino acids. Germline CDR1 SGHVS, CDR2 FQNEAQ. CDR3 nucleotides: TGTGCCAGCAGCCTCGTCGCAGGGTTAGACACTGAAGCTTTCTTT. Its translation: CASSLVAGLDTEAFF.

This chain links TRBV11-3 with TRBJ2-7, with D hard to call. This CDR3 has 13 amino acids. Trimming took off 6 bases at V and 0 bases at J, with 9 bases between the two ends. Germline lookup yields CDR1 SGHNT and CDR2 YENEEA. This chain's CDR3 is CASSSRGSYEQYF. In nucleotides, the CDR3 is TGTGCCAGCAGTTCCCGCGGCTCCTACGAGCAGTACTTC.

This clone was seen only a few times. This chain uses TRBV10-3 with TRBJ2-5; 7 bases align to TRBD2. The J segment lost 4 bases and the V segment lost 10 bases, leaving 12 bases of the junction unmatched. Germline CDR1 ENHRY, CDR2 SYGVKD. This CDR3 is built from 14 residues. The CDR3 spells CASLERGLGETQYF. CDR3 in DNA: TGTGCCAGTCTCGAGCGGGGCCTGGGAGAGACCCAGTACTTC.